The 25 T cell receptor beta chains below come from one sample, sequenced in a study of OX40 agonist ivuxolimab in advanced cancers. TCRdb's copy holds only in-frame clones and misses some; the assay was immunoSEQ multiplex PCR. The table lists under 85,000 clones, 85% to 95% of them singletons, with 0.55% to 0.7% in the top ten. The starting material was CD4+ or CD8+ T cells sorted from blood, obtained in a trial of the OX40 agonist ivuxolimab. The source is an adult with an advanced solid tumor such as melanoma, head and neck, liver or kidney cancer.

The chain uses TRBV4-2 and TRBJ2-7; a possible D gene is TRBD1 (5 bases). Germline CDR1 is LGHNA and CDR2 is YNFKEQ. With 0 bases removed from V and 3 bases from J, the gap between germline ends came to 9 bases. The CDR3 has 14 amino acids. This chain's CDR3 is CASSQEGRGYEQYF. CDR3 nucleotides: TGTGCCAGCAGCCAAGAGGGGCGTGGCTACGAGCAGTACTTC.

The chain recombines TRBV5-1 with TRBJ2-1; TRBD1 matches at 8 bases. Losses at the gene ends were 4 bases for V and 9 bases for J; bases not matched to a gene: 3. The CDR3 runs 12 residues. Germline CDR1 is SGHRS and CDR2 is YFSETQ. The CDR3 protein is CASSLQGAEQFF. CDR3 bases: TGCGCCAGCAGCCTGCAGGGGGCTGAGCAGTTCTTC.

The chain employs TRBV7-9 and TRBJ2-5; D remains ambiguous. This CDR3 comprises 12 residues. Germline assignment: CDR1 SEHNR and CDR2 FQNEAQ (reference sequence). V was pared by 5 bases and J by 4 bases, with 8 bases between. CDR3 region: CASSPKAETQYF. In DNA form, the CDR3 reads TGTGCCAGCAGCCCAAAGGCAGAGACCCAGTACTTC. Looking up the rest from reference TRBV7-9 and TRBJ2-5 gives the full variable domain: DTGVSQNPRHKITKRGQNVTFRCDPISEHNRLYWYRQTLGQGPEFLTYFQNEAQLEKSRLLSDRFSAERPKGSFSTLEIQRTEQGDSAMYLCASSPKAETQYFGPGTRLLVL.

The J gene is TRBJ2-3, the V gene TRBV11-3; D uncertain. V lost 5 bases to trimming and J lost 3 bases, with 12 bases between them. CDR1 is SGHNT, CDR2 YENEEA, per germline. CDR3 size: 14 residues. CDR3 nucleotide sequence: TGTGCCAGCAGCAACCCCCCCAGGACAGATACGCAGTATTTT. Translated: CASSNPPRTDTQYF.

J is TRBJ2-7 and V is TRBV7-2; D is uncertain. The germline gives CDR1 SGHTA, CDR2 FQGNSA. V gave up 2 bases and J gave up 0 bases, with 11 bases separating them. The CDR3 runs 15 residues. CDR3 bases: TGTGCCAGCAGCTTATCTTCCTCAAGCTCCTACGAGCAGTACTTC. This sequence encodes CASSLSSSSSYEQYF. Drawing the rest from reference TRBV7-2 and TRBJ2-7, the complete variable domain is GAGVSQSPSNKVTEKGKDVELRCDPISGHTALYWYRQSLGQGLEFLIYFQGNSAPDKSGLPSDRFSAERTGGSVSTLTIQRTQQEDSAVYLCASSLSSSSSYEQYFGPGTRLTVT.

The chain has TRBV28 and TRBJ2-7; D unclear. Trimming took 5 bases from V and 2 from J, leaving 13 bases between them. CDR1 and CDR2 from the germline V gene are MDHEN and SYDVKM. CDR3 length: 14 amino acids. The CDR3 DNA follows: TGTGCCAGCAGTCTGACCGGCCCCACCTACGAGCAGTACTTC. Protein sequence: CASSLTGPTYEQYF.

This chain connects TRBV27 to TRBJ1-5; D is unclear. Trimming removed 2 bases from V and 7 bases from J, with 9 bases in between. Germline assignment: CDR1 MNHEY and CDR2 SMNVEV (reference sequence). This CDR3 spans 13 amino acids. The CDR3 loop reads CASSLVGNQPQHF. The CDR3 coding sequence is TGTGCCAGCAGTTTAGTAGGGAACCAGCCCCAGCATTTT.

J is TRBJ2-1 and V is TRBV11-2; 11 nucleotides match TRBD2. There are 17 residues in the CDR3. Germline V gene data show CDR1 as SGHAT and CDR2 as FQNNGV. Trimming took 4 bases from V and 13 from J; bases not matched to a gene: 18. CDR3 DNA: TGTGCCAGCAGCTCAATTAAGGGTAGCGGGAGGGCGGGCCCCCAGTTCTTC. Translating it yields CASSSIKGSGRAGPQFF.

This clone has a single count. J is TRBJ2-3 and V is TRBV11-1; D gene unclear. Germline V gives CDR1 SGHAT, CDR2 FQDESV (reference sequence). The V gene lost 3 bases and the J gene lost 4 bases, with 8 bases spanning the gap. The CDR3 sequence is 13 residues long. Here the CDR3 reads CASSLFTSDTQYF. The CDR3 DNA is TGTGCCAGCAGCTTGTTTACCTCAGATACGCAGTATTTT.

The chain employs TRBV6-1 and TRBJ2-1; 9 positions agree with TRBD2. Trimming took 3 bases from V and 10 from J; bases not matched to a gene: 10. Germline loops: CDR1 MNHNS, CDR2 SASEGT. This CDR3 region has 15 residues. DNA of the CDR3: TGTGCCAGCAGTGAGTTTCCTAGCGGGACCCAAGAGCAGTTCTTC. Its protein product is CASSEFPSGTQEQFF.

The gene calls are TRBV6-5 and TRBJ1-6; 8 nucleotides agree with TRBD1. V shed 0 bases, J shed 7 bases, and the junction held 2 bases outside the gene matches. This CDR3 region has 15 residues. CDR1 and CDR2 (germline): MNHEY, SVGAGI. The CDR3 sequence is CASSYSGQANSPLHF. CDR3 DNA: TGTGCCAGCAGTTACTCGGGACAGGCGAATTCACCCCTCCACTTT.

The genes are TRBV28 and TRBJ1-2, with 9 bases identical to TRBD1. After removal of 10 bases from V and 9 bases from J, the junction contained 12 bases not matched to a gene. This CDR3 is built from 13 residues. Germline CDR1 and CDR2: MDHEN and SYDVKM. The DNA of the CDR3 is TGTGCCACTTCATTTCCGGGACAGGGAAGCTACACCTTC. This translates into CATSFPGQGSYTF.

V is TRBV10-3 and J is TRBJ2-7; TRBD1 matches at 7 bases. V shed 9 bases and J 2 bases; nucleotides not matched to a gene: 7. The CDR3 is made up of 13 amino acids. Germline V gives CDR1 ENHRY, CDR2 SYGVKD. CDR3 loop: CAISGTETYEQYF. The CDR3 region has the DNA TGTGCCATTTCCGGGACAGAGACCTACGAGCAGTACTTC.

The chain uses TRBV5-1 and TRBJ2-1, with D perhaps TRBD2 (5 bases). V was pared by 4 bases and J by 0 bases, with 8 bases between. Looked up from germline, CDR1 is SGHRS and CDR2 is YFSETQ. The CDR3 covers 14 residues. The CDR3 sequence is CASSGGGSYNEQFF. The CDR3 coding sequence is TGCGCCAGCAGCGGCGGAGGCTCCTACAATGAGCAGTTCTTC.

The genes are TRBV4-2 and TRBJ1-6; 7 nucleotides agree with TRBD1. With V trimmed by 0 bases and J by 9 bases, 14 bases remained unmatched. CDR3 length equals 18 residues. The germline CDR1 and CDR2 sequences are LGHNA and YNFKEQ. CDR3 coding DNA: TGTGCCAGCAGCCAAGACTATTCCCGGCAGGGGGACGCTTCACCCCTCCACTTT. It codes for CASSQDYSRQGDASPLHF.

This clone occurred once. V and J are TRBV11-3 and TRBJ1-1; tentative D call: TRBD1 (6 bases). Germline values: CDR1 SGHNT, CDR2 YENEEA. The V end was cut by 5 bases, the J end by 3 bases, with 10 bases between. The CDR3 consists of 13 residues. CDR3 sequence reads: CASSGGRYTEAFF. In DNA form, the CDR3 reads TGTGCCAGCAGCGGGGGCAGATACACTGAAGCTTTCTTT.

In its sample, this clone was seen once. The junction and the germline gene differ at one end; a read error may be behind it. CDR3 in DNA: TGTGCCAGCAGTTTGGCCGGGACAGCTGGAAAACCCTTCTTC. Protein: CASSLAGTAGKPFF. V is TRBV28 and J is TRBJ1-2, with TRBD1 matching 7 bases. This CDR3 has 14 amino acids. CDR1 and CDR2 from the germline V gene are MDHEN and SYDVKM.

The rearrangement uses TRBV18 and TRBJ2-1, with 12 bases lining up with TRBD2. The CDR3 has 16 residues. With V trimmed by 3 bases and J by 6 bases, 6 bases remained unmatched. Germline V gene data show CDR1 as KGHSH and CDR2 as LQKENI. The CDR3 loop reads CASSPKTSGRPNEQFF. DNA of the CDR3: TGTGCCAGCTCACCGAAGACTAGCGGGAGACCCAATGAGCAGTTCTTC.

The V gene is TRBV19, the J gene TRBJ2-7; 7 bases agree with TRBD2. The CDR3 runs 13 residues. V lost 7 bases, J lost 3 bases, and 6 bases stayed unmatched. Germline V gene lookup returns CDR1 LNHDA and CDR2 SQIVND (reference sequence). The DNA of the CDR3 is TGTGCCAGTAACGGCGGGAGAGGCTACGAGCAGTACTTC. Protein product: CASNGGRGYEQYF.

The chain employs TRBV7-6 and TRBJ2-2; TRBD2 aligns across 13 bases. The CDR3 covers 15 residues. Germline V gene lookup returns CDR1 SGHVS and CDR2 FNYEAQ. Trimming removed 6 bases from V and 6 bases from J; junction bases left unmatched: 4. DNA of the CDR3: TGTGCCAGCAGTTCGACTAGCGGGAGGTCCGGGGAGCTGTTTTTT. Its translation is CASSSTSGRSGELFF. Complete variable domain (other parts from reference TRBV7-6 and TRBJ2-2): GAGVSQSPRYKVTKRGQDVALRCDPISGHVSLYWYRQALGQGPEFLTYFNYEAQQDKSGLPNDRFSAERPEGSISTLTIQRTEQRDSAMYRCASSSTSGRSGELFFGEGSRLTVL.

The rearrangement joins TRBV2 to TRBJ2-3; D is uncertain. Germline lookup yields CDR1 SNHLY and CDR2 FYNNEI. Trimming removed 6 bases from V and 0 bases from J, with 10 bases in between. This CDR3 has 14 residues. CDR3 coding DNA: TGTGCCAGCAGCAACGCAGCTAGCACAGATACGCAGTATTTT. It yields the protein CASSNAASTDTQYF.

The chain has TRBV4-3 and TRBJ2-2; no clear D gene. V was cut by 0 bases and J by 6 bases, with 11 bases left in between. Germline V gene lookup returns CDR1 LGHNA and CDR2 YSLEER. CDR3 length: 15 amino acids. CDR3 coding DNA: TGCGCCAGCAGCCAAGAACTTCGCCCGGCCGGGGAGCTGTTTTTT. As protein: CASSQELRPAGELFF.

This clone appeared once. The V and J genes are TRBV6-1 and TRBJ2-7, with 8 bases matching TRBD1. This CDR3 contains 14 residues. The ends lost 5 bases at V and 0 bases at J; junction bases unmatched: 3. Germline V gene sequence: CDR1 MNHNS, CDR2 SASEGT. CDR3 coding DNA: TGTGCCAGCAGTAGAACAGGGGGCTCCTACGAGCAGTACTTC. Encoded protein: CASSRTGGSYEQYF.

The rearrangement uses TRBV19 and TRBJ2-6; D is undetermined. This CDR3 has 14 amino acids. Trimming stripped 7 bases from V and 1 base from J, with 8 bases between. Germline V lookup: CDR1 LNHDA, CDR2 SQIVND (reference sequence). DNA of the CDR3: TGTGCCAGTAAGAAAGAGTCTGGGGCCAACGTCCTGACTTTC. Protein product: CASKKESGANVLTF.

This clone has a single count. This chain uses TRBV28 with TRBJ2-2; 14 nucleotides align to TRBD2. Trimming took 7 bases from V and 4 from J; bases not matched to a gene: 11. CDR1 and CDR2 from the germline V gene are MDHEN and SYDVKM. The CDR3 is made up of 18 amino acids. The CDR3 is CASKGTSGSNLGTGELFF. Here the CDR3 DNA reads TGTGCCAGCAAGGGGACTAGCGGGAGTAATTTGGGCACCGGGGAGCTGTTTTTT.